This T cell receptor beta chain was retrieved from a study of OX40 agonist ivuxolimab in advanced cancers. Broader study findings: Relatively little clonal expansion, among the lowest observed, appeared in partial responders at 0.1-3.0 mg/kg.

With baseline, cycle 4 day 1, and cycle 7 day 1 as timepoints, blood was sampled. Germline V CDR1 and CDR2: MGHDK, SYGVNS. The ends lost 2 bases at V and 6 bases at J; junction bases unmatched: 4. The CDR3 loop spans 15 amino acids. Comments on this clone: Its antigen remains unidentified.

Measured with immunoSEQ multiplex PCR; TCRdb has only the in-frame clones, and not every one. The sample contains roughly 86,000 clones, 90% to 95% of which appear only once. This specimen was CD4+ or CD8+ T cells sorted from blood, taken in a trial of the OX40 agonist ivuxolimab. V usage is TRBV25-1 and J usage is TRBJ2-2, with 9 bases identical to TRBD2. This TCR came from an adult with an advanced solid tumor such as melanoma, head and neck, liver or kidney cancer. CDR3 DNA sequence: TGTGCCAGCAGTGAAATTAGCGGGAGCTCCGGGGAGCTGTTTTTT. It yields the protein CASSEISGSSGELFF.